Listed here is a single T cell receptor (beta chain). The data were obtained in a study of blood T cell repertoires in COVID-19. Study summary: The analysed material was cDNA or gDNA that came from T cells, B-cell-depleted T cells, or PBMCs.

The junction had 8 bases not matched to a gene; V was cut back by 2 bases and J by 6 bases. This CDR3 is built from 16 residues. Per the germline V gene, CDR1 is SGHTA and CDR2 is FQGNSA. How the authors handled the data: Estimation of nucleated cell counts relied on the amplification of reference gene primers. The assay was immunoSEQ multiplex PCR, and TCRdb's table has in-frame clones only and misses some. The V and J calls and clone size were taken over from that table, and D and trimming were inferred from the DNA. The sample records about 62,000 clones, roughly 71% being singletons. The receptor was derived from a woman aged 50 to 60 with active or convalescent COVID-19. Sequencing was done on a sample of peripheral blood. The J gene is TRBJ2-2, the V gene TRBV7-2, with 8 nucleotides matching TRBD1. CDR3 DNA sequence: TGTGCCAGCAGCTTAACCCGGACAGGGAAGTCCGGGGAGCTGTTTTTT. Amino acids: CASSLTRTGKSGELFF.